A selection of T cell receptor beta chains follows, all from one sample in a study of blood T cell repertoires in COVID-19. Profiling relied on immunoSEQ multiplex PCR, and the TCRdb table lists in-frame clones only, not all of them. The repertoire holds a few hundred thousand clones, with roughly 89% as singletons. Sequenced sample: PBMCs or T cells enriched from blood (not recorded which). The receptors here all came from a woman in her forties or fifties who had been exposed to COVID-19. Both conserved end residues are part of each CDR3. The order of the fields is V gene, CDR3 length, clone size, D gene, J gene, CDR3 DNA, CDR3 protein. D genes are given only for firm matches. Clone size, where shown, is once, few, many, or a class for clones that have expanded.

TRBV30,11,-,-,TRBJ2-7,TGTGCCTGGAGTACGAACACCGTTCCTAGCTTC,CAWSTNTVPSF
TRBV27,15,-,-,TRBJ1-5,TGTGCCAGCACCCCCTTGGGAGGGATGAATCAGCCCCAGCATTTT,CASTPLGGMNQPQHF
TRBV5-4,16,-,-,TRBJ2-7,TGTGCCAGCAGCTTGGGGGTGGGGCAGGGCTCCTACGAGCAGTACTTC,CASSLGVGQGSYEQYF
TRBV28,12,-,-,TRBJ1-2,TGTGCCAGCAGCCTCTACCACTATGGCTACACCTTC,CASSLYHYGYTF
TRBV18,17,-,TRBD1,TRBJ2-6,TGTGCCAGCTCACCACCTGGACAGGGGTCGGGGGCCAACGTCCTGACTTTC,CASSPPGQGSGANVLTF
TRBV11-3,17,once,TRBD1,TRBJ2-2,TGTGCCAGCAGCTCACCGGGACAGGGGGTTAAGTCCGGGGAGCTGTTTTTT,CASSSPGQGVKSGELFF
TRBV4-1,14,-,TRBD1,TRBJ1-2,TGCGCCAGCAGCCCCTTACAGGGGGCGCGTGGCTACACCTTC,CASSPLQGARGYTF
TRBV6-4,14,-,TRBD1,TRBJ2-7,TGTGCCAGCAGTTTGACAGGGAGCTCCTACGAGCAGTACTTC,CASSLTGSSYEQYF
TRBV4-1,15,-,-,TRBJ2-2,TGCGCCAGCAGCCAACCAGACAGGAACACCGGGGAGCTGTTTTTT,CASSQPDRNTGELFF
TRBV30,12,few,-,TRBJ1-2,TGTGCCTGGACAACAGGGAACTATGGCTACACCTTC,CAWTTGNYGYTF
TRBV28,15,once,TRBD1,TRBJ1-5,TGTGCCAGCAGTCAGACAGGGACGGGGAATCAGCCCCAGCATTTT,CASSQTGTGNQPQHF
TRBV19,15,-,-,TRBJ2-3,TGTGCCAGTAGTATAGATCCGGGGATGGCAGATACGCAGTATTTT,CASSIDPGMADTQYF
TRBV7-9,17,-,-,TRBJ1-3,TGTGCCAGCAGCTTTTTGGCAGGTGTAAACTCTGGAAACACCATATATTTT,CASSFLAGVNSGNTIYF
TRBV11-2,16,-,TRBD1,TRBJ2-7,TGTGCCAGCAGCCCCGTCGGCGGCAGGGGGCCTTACGAGCAGTACTTC,CASSPVGGRGPYEQYF
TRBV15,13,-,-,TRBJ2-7,TGTGCCACCAGCAGAGTACAGGGCGACGAGCAGTACTTC,CATSRVQGDEQYF